This is a list of T cell receptor delta chains from one sample in a study of gamma-delta T cells after stem cell transplantation. TCRdb reprocessed the RT-PCR reads using CATT. The sample consists of roughly 3,000 delta-chain clones, under 3% of them appearing once. Sequencing input: gamma-delta T cells. The receptors derive from a human donor. It is not recorded whose cells these are; they may come from a transplant donor. The CDR3 runs from the conserved cysteine through the conserved F or W. A D gene is named only where the DNA matches it firmly. Size is stated for part of the rows, as once, few or many counts, or as a class when the clone is expanded.

clone_size,d_call,v_call,j_call,cdr3_aa,cdr3_nt
large,TRDD3,TRDV2,TRDJ1,CACDILLGDTEKLIF,TGTGCCTGTGACATTTTACTGGGGGATACGGAGAAACTCATCTTT
few,TRDD3,TRDV2,TRDJ1,CACDTLNLGDTPYTDKLIF,TGTGCCTGTGACACCTTAAACCTGGGGGATACTCCGTACACCGATAAACTCATCTTT
few,TRDD3,TRDV2,TRDJ1,CACDTVYGGDTRAGDTDKLIF,TGTGCCTGTGACACGGTCTATGGGGGGGATACACGTGCTGGGGACACCGATAAACTCATCTTT
NA,TRDD3,TRDV2,TRDJ1,CACDVLGDSTDKLIF,TGTGCCTGTGACGTACTGGGGGATTCCACCGATAAACTCATCTTT
NA,TRDD3,TRDV2,TRDJ1,CACDTILGDKGPDRMTDKLIF,TGTGCCTGTGACACCATACTGGGGGATAAGGGACCAGACCGTATGACCGATAAACTCATCTTT
medium-sized,TRDD3,TRDV2,TRDJ1,CACVSLTGGYEETDKLIF,TGTGCCTGTGTTTCTCTGACTGGGGGATACGAAGAGACCGATAAACTCATCTTT
few,TRDD3,TRDV2,TRDJ3,CACDILGDTSSWDTRQMFF,TGTGCCTGTGACATTCTGGGGGATACCAGCTCCTGGGACACCCGACAGATGTTTTTC
medium-sized,NA,TRDV2,TRDJ1,CACDTVLETDKLIF,TGTGCCTGTGACACCGTACTGGAAACCGATAAACTCATCTTT
few,TRDD3,TRDV2,TRDJ1,CACYSITGGFSDKLIF,TGTGCCTGTTATTCGATTACTGGGGGATTTTCCGATAAACTCATCTTT
medium-sized,TRDD3,TRDV2,TRDJ1,CACDTLLVGDTLPGDKLIF,TGTGCCTGTGACACCCTTTTGGTGGGGGATACGCTCCCCGGGGATAAACTCATCTTT
many,NA,TRDV2,TRDJ1,CACGPSLLGANGYTDKLIF,TGTGCCTGTGGCCCTTCCTTACTGGGGGCTAATGGGTACACCGATAAACTCATCTTT
many,TRDD3,TRDV2,TRDJ1,CACDTVRTVLGDDTDKLIF,TGTGCCTGTGACACAGTTCGGACCGTACTGGGGGATGACACCGATAAACTCATCTTT
NA,TRDD3,TRDV2,TRDJ1,CACLLLGDTRDTDKLIF,TGTGCCTGTCTTCTACTGGGGGATACGCGGGACACCGATAAACTCATCTTT
medium-sized,TRDD3,TRDV2,TRDJ1,CACDPLAMGDTDKLIF,TGTGCCTGTGACCCTCTCGCAATGGGGGATACCGATAAACTCATCTTT
NA,TRDD3,TRDV2,TRDJ3,CACDKLGDNGWDTRQMFF,TGTGCCTGTGACAAACTGGGGGATAACGGCTGGGACACCCGACAGATGTTTTTC
few,TRDD3,TRDV2,TRDJ1,CACDPVLGGDTDKLIF,TGTGCCTGTGACCCGGTACTGGGGGGCGACACCGATAAACTCATCTTT
few,TRDD3,TRDV2,TRDJ1,CACDTVGDRIADKLIF,TGTGCCTGTGACACAGTGGGGGATCGCATCGCCGATAAACTCATCTTT
NA,TRDD3,TRDV2,TRDJ1,CACLLLGDSTDKLIF,TGTGCCTGTCTTCTACTGGGGGATTCCACCGATAAACTCATCTTT
NA,TRDD3,TRDV2,TRDJ1,CACDTVVRDTRDRKDVYTDKLIF,TGTGCCTGTGACACCGTTGTCCGGGATACGCGGGACCGCAAGGACGTTTACACCGATAAACTCATCTTT
medium-sized,TRDD3,TRDV2,TRDJ3,CACDNILGEAPWDTRQMFF,TGTGCCTGTGACAATATACTGGGGGAGGCCCCCTGGGACACCCGACAGATGTTTTTC
NA,TRDD3,TRDV2,TRDJ1,CACDALLGDTVDRKLIF,TGTGCCTGTGACGCCTTACTGGGGGATACGGTGGACCGTAAACTCATCTTT
hyperexpanded,TRDD3,TRDV2,TRDJ1,CACYSITGGYVDKLIF,TGTGCCTGTTATTCGATTACTGGGGGATATGTCGATAAACTCATCTTT